This TCR beta chain was sequenced for a study of T cell responses to AZD1222 COVID-19 vaccine. Study-wide results and caveats: Spike-specific TCR depth and breadth grew after two AZD1222 doses. Repertoire collection took place solely once the T cell response had peaked. The sample set comprised mostly white British donors with more females, and clonal diversity was possibly underestimated.

The V segment lost 0 bases and the J segment 11 bases; nucleotides outside the gene matches: 3. Germline-derived CDR1 and CDR2 are SGHRS and YFSETQ. This CDR3 contains 12 residues. As to this clone: What it binds is not known.

The table came from immunoSEQ multiplex PCR; TCRdb's copy has only in-frame clones and leaves some out. Of 95,000 to 100,000 clones in the sample, more than 70% were seen once. The input for sequencing was peripheral blood, taken 28 days after the second AZD1222 dose. This chain links TRBV5-1 with TRBJ2-3; 7 bases line up with TRBD1. The TCR originated in an adult who received the AZD1222 COVID-19 vaccine. The CDR3 loop reads CASSLGTGKQYF. The DNA of the CDR3 is TGCGCCAGCAGCTTGGGGACAGGCAAGCAGTATTTT.